Shown below are 14 T cell receptor beta chains from a single sample sequenced in a study of molecular identifiers for immune sequencing clone quantification listed by TCRdb under 2018. Library preparation used PCR. The reads were generated on a NextSeq 500. The public reads were run again by TCRdb, first through fastp at Q25 and then through MiXCR, and only productive beta chains were kept. Rows with a matching CDR3 protein are joined into one entry that keeps the most common DNA and genes. The sample table lists over 70,000 distinct CDR3 sequences, roughly 25% of them with a count of one. The top ten clones comprise 0.7% to 0.8% of the sample. The sample consisted of naive CD8+ T cells from blood, with Jurkat cell RNA spiked in. This specimen's cell subset or site label, per the study, means: FACS-sorted CD8+CD4-CCR7+CD45RA+ naive T cells. The receptors were sampled from a human donor in good health. Some libraries in this study had Jurkat cell RNA spiked in.

This clonotype was counted ten times or more. The chain couples TRBV4-2 to TRBJ2-1, with 8 bases lining up with TRBD1. The germline gives CDR1 LGHNA, CDR2 YNFKEQ. The CDR3 consists of 16 residues. V was clipped by 2 bases and J by 7 bases; unmatched bases: 10. This chain's CDR3 is CASSQSEIGQGNEQFF. The DNA for the CDR3 is TGTGCCAGCAGCCAAAGTGAAATCGGACAGGGTAATGAGCAGTTCTTC.

Remarks on this clonotype: A much larger clone differs by one base, so this may be a read error. The chain couples TRBV28 to TRBJ2-7; 7 bases fit TRBD2. There are 14 residues in the CDR3. Germline loops: CDR1 MDHEN, CDR2 SYDVKM. The CDR3, as DNA: TGTGCCAGCAGTCTCATAGCGGGCCCCTACGAGCGGTACTTC. Encoded protein: CASSLIAGPYERYF.

This clonotype was seen at least ten times. V and J are TRBV29-1 and TRBJ2-3, with D uncertain. V gave up 3 bases and J gave up 0 bases, with 10 bases separating them. CDR1 SQVTM and CDR2 ANQGSEA come from the germline V gene. This CDR3 contains 14 residues. CDR3 bases: TGCAGCGTTGACAGCGTAACTAGCACAGATACGCAGTATTTT. It encodes CSVDSVTSTDTQYF.

The chain joins TRBV27 to TRBJ2-6, with D uncertain. Germline CDR1 is MNHEY and CDR2 is SMNVEV (reference sequence). Trimming took off 5 bases at V and 4 bases at J, with 9 bases between the two ends. This CDR3 region has 14 residues. CDR3 DNA sequence: TGTGCCAGCAGTGTATTATTAGGGGCCAACGTCCTGACTTTC. As protein: CASSVLLGANVLTF.

For this clonotype: One end of the junction does not line up with germline, which may come from a read error. The rearrangement links TRBV4-3 to TRBJ2-6, with D possibly TRBD2 on 6 matching bases. CDR3 length: 17 residues. From germline, CDR1 is LGHNA and CDR2 YSLEER. Here the CDR3 reads CASSQDWAVGGAHVLTF. CDR3 nucleotides: TGCGCCAGCAGCCAAGATTGGGCCGTCGGCGGGGCCCACGTCCTGACTTTC.

This clonotype was detected many times. The rearrangement joins TRBV4-3 to TRBJ2-3; 9 nucleotides match TRBD2. The CDR3 is 17 residues long. V dropped 0 bases and J dropped 2; count of bases not matched to a gene: 6. Germline CDR1 is LGHNA and CDR2 is YSLEER. The CDR3 loop is CASSQDRAGGYTDTQYF. The DNA for the CDR3 is TGCGCCAGCAGCCAAGATCGGGCGGGGGGGTACACAGATACGCAGTATTTT.

Worth noting for this clonotype: Given a much more abundant clone one base away, this may be a read error. This chain uses TRBV7-2 with TRBJ1-1; D not certain. Germline-derived CDR1 and CDR2 are SGHTA and FQGNSA. CDR3 length equals 16 residues. The CDR3 DNA follows: TGTGCCAGCAGCTTAGGCGTAGGGCCTATGAACCCTGAAGCTTTCTTT. This codes for CASSLGVGPMNPEAFF.

Comments on this clonotype: Being one base from a much bigger clone, this may be a read error. This rearrangement joins TRBV13 to TRBJ2-7, with 15 bases that match TRBD2. CDR3 size: 17 residues. CDR1 and CDR2 (germline): PRHDT, FYEKMQ (reference sequence). For the CDR3, the DNA is TGTGCCAGCAGCCCAGGACTAGCGGGAGGGTACTCCTACGGGCAGTACTTC. Amino acids: CASSPGLAGGYSYGQYF.

The gene calls are TRBV10-2 and TRBJ2-7; 7 bases are a match to TRBD1. V dropped 5 bases and J dropped 4; count of bases not matched to a gene: 5. CDR3 length equals 13 residues. Germline CDR1 reads WSHSY; CDR2 reads SAAADI. This CDR3 reads CASSTGAWYEQYF. DNA for the CDR3: TGCGCCAGCAGTACAGGGGCGTGGTACGAGCAGTACTTC.

This clonotype was seen ten or more times. A junction boundary mismatches the germline segment, possibly from a read error. The rearrangement uses TRBV5-3 and TRBJ2-7, with 9 bases identical to TRBD1. TRBV5-3 is an ORF; its function is uncertain. There are 15 residues in the CDR3. In nucleotides, the CDR3 is TGTGCCAGCAGCTTAGCGTACAGGGGGCACTACGAGCAGTACTTC. This gives the protein CASSLAYRGHYEQYF.

This clonotype was detected ten times or more. The chain is built from TRBV6-2 or TRBV6-3 and TRBJ1-1; tentatively, D is TRBD1 (6 bases). This CDR3 comprises 15 residues. V was trimmed by 8 bases and J by 6 bases, leaving 22 bases between them. Germline V CDR1 and CDR2: MNHEY, SVGEGT. CDR3 loop: CASLGTGGPRSEAFF. The CDR3 region has the DNA TGTGCCAGCCTCGGGACGGGGGGCCCCCGATCTGAAGCTTTCTTT.

In its sample, this clonotype was seen many times. This sequence joins TRBV10-3 and TRBJ1-5; TRBD1 is a possible D gene (6 bases). V lost 2 bases and J lost 7, with 12 bases in between. CDR1 is ENHRY and CDR2 is SYGVKD in the germline V gene. This CDR3 contains 14 residues. CDR3 loop: CAISEPGEYQPQHF. In nucleotides, the CDR3 is TGTGCCATCAGTGAGCCAGGGGAGTACCAGCCCCAGCATTTT.

The chain is built from TRBV12-3 or TRBV12-4 and TRBJ1-5; 8 bases are a match to TRBD1. The ends lost 6 bases at V and 4 bases at J; junction bases unmatched: 11. CDR3 size: 16 residues. CDR3 sequence reads: CASRGGDRGLNQPQHF. CDR3 DNA: TGTGCCAGCAGGGGCGGCGACAGGGGATTAAATCAGCCCCAGCATTTT.

The J gene is TRBJ2-3, the V gene TRBV18; D tentatively reads TRBD1 or TRBD2 (5 bases each). Germline loops: CDR1 KGHSH, CDR2 LQKENI. This CDR3 is 13 amino acids long. The V end lost 4 bases, the J end lost 2 bases, and 7 bases lay between the germline ends. CDR3 bases: TGTGCCAGCTCACTAGGGACCACAGATACGCAGTATTTT. Protein: CASSLGTTDTQYF.